The 5 T cell receptor beta chains in this list originate from one sample, sequenced in a study of T cell repertoires in cytomegalovirus infection (dated by TCRdb to about 2019). The treatment or condition label corresponds to: in vitro stimulation with specific CMV peptide epitopes to enrich CMV-specific T cells. The sequencing machine was an Illumina HiSeq 1500. TCRdb handled the public reads itself, with Q25 trimming in fastp and clone calling in MiXCR, and kept productive beta chains. CDR3 protein duplicates are merged, each entry listing the most common genes and DNA. For this sample the table gives around 58,000 distinct CDR3 sequences, of which around 20% were detected only once. Roughly two thirds of the sample goes to the ten largest clones. Antigens of these TCRs are unknown. Specimen: CD8+ T cells from cultured PBMCs, collected from culture after CMV antigen stimulation. The receptors derive from a human donor in good health (CMV status not recorded). Some clones in this sample may be carry-over from other donors' samples.

This clonotype was seen repeatedly, ten times or more. The chain recombines TRBV5-6 with TRBJ2-7, with a possible D match to TRBD1 (6 bases). Germline values: CDR1 SGHDT, CDR2 YYEEEE. V was cut by 2 bases and J by 1 base, with 7 bases left in between. The length of the CDR3 is 13 residues. The CDR3 is CASSLGQSYEQYF. In DNA form, the CDR3 reads TGTGCCAGCAGCTTAGGACAGTCCTACGAGCAGTACTTC.

The J gene is TRBJ2-3, the V gene TRBV6-5; 11 bases match TRBD2. V gave up 5 bases and J gave up 4 bases; unmatched junction bases: 8. The CDR3 loop spans 16 amino acids. CDR1 and CDR2 (germline): MNHEY, SVGAGI. The CDR3 loop is CASSVLAGGAADTQYF. Here the CDR3 DNA reads TGTGCCAGCAGTGTTCTAGCGGGGGGAGCGGCAGATACGCAGTATTTT.

The V and J genes are TRBV6-8 and TRBJ1-2; D is unclear. The CDR3 loop spans 14 amino acids. Germline V gene data show CDR1 as MNHGY and CDR2 as SAAAGT. Trimming cost V 0 bases and J 2 bases, with 7 bases left between them. CDR3: CASSYSIGNYGYTF. The CDR3 coding sequence is TGTGCCAGCAGTTACTCGATCGGGAACTATGGCTACACCTTC.

This clonotype came up a few times. This sequence joins TRBV7-6 and TRBJ1-1; TRBD1 aligns across 9 bases. Germline trimming cut 5 bases from V and 4 bases from J; bases unmatched to any gene: 8. CDR1 is SGHVS, CDR2 FNYEAQ, per germline. There are 15 residues in the CDR3. CDR3 sequence: CASSATQGATTEAFF. CDR3 bases: TGTGCCAGCAGCGCAACACAGGGGGCGACCACTGAAGCTTTCTTT.

The chain has TRBV7-2 and TRBJ1-1; no firm D call. The V and J ends lost 1 base and 0 bases respectively, with 9 bases between them. CDR3 size: 15 residues. CDR1 and CDR2 from the germline V gene are SGHTA and FQGNSA. The CDR3 DNA sequence: TGTGCCAGCAGCTTAGTAGAGGAACTGAACACTGAAGCTTTCTTT. This encodes CASSLVEELNTEAFF.